These 31 T cell receptor beta chains originate from one sample sequenced in a study of blood T cell repertoires in COVID-19. Sequencing was performed with immunoSEQ multiplex PCR; in TCRdb, only in-frame clones are kept and a portion is missing. In the table there are about 85,000 clones, 87% of which are singletons. The sequencing input was peripheral blood. The source of these receptors is a man aged 55 to 70 with acute or convalescent COVID-19.

This chain links TRBV5-6 with TRBJ2-1; D is undetermined. The CDR3 runs 13 residues. CDR1 and CDR2 from the germline V gene are SGHDT and YYEEEE. V lost 4 bases and J lost 4, with 9 bases in between. In DNA form, the CDR3 reads TGTGCCAGCAGCCTTTCCCCGTACAATGAGCAGTTCTTC. It specifies CASSLSPYNEQFF. The entire variable domain, with the rest obtained from reference TRBV5-6 and TRBJ2-1, is as follows: DAGVTQSPTHLIKTRGQQVTLRCSPKSGHDTVSWYQQALGQGPQFIFQYYEEEERQRGNFPDRFSGHQFPNYSSELNVNALLLGDSALYLCASSLSPYNEQFFGPGTRLTVL.

The rearrangement uses TRBV21-1 and TRBJ1-3; TRBD1 is the table's D call, not checked against the DNA. TRBV21-1 is labeled a pseudogene. The CDR3 runs 10 residues. CDR3 in DNA: TGTGCCAGCAGCAAGGACCAGGGGAATTTT. This sequence encodes CASSKDQGNF.

This clone was counted between two and nine times. The V and J genes are TRBV13 and TRBJ2-7; 8 bases are a match to TRBD1. V was clipped by 4 bases and J by 6 bases; unmatched bases: 8. The V gene's germline CDR1 is PRHDT and CDR2 FYEKMQ (reference sequence). This CDR3 is 14 amino acids long. The CDR3 sequence is CASSSLRTGIEQYF. CDR3 bases: TGTGCCAGCAGCTCCCTCCGGACAGGGATCGAGCAGTACTTC.

The rearrangement joins TRBV6-5 to TRBJ2-5; 8 bases fit TRBD1. CDR1 is MNHEY, CDR2 SVGAGI, per germline. V was clipped by 4 bases and J by 1 base; unmatched bases: 2. This CDR3 contains 14 residues. The CDR3 spells CASSWGTGQETQYF. DNA for the CDR3: TGTGCCAGCAGTTGGGGGACAGGCCAAGAGACCCAGTACTTC.

This chain joins TRBV9 and TRBJ2-1; a weak D match, TRBD1 (6 bases). The CDR3 loop spans 15 amino acids. Deletions cut 3 bases from V and 6 bases from J, with 16 bases between. The germline gives CDR1 SGDLS, CDR2 YYNGEE. The CDR3 loop reads CASSATGTRANEQFF. The CDR3 nucleotides are TGTGCCAGCAGCGCTACCGGGACACGTGCCAATGAGCAGTTCTTC.

The J gene is TRBJ2-5, the V gene TRBV25-1; 11 bases align to TRBD2. The J segment lost 4 bases and the V segment lost 4 bases, leaving 2 bases of the junction unmatched. CDR3 length: 14 amino acids. Germline V gene data show CDR1 as MGHDK and CDR2 as SYGVNS. The DNA of the CDR3 is TGTGCCAGCAGTGGGACTAGCGGGTTAGAGACCCAGTACTTC. It encodes CASSGTSGLETQYF.

In DNA form, the CDR3 reads TGTGCCAGCAGCGTAGCGGGGACAGGGTTAAATGGCTACACCTTC. Its protein product is CASSVAGTGLNGYTF. The rearrangement joins TRBV9 to TRBJ1-2; 9 bases map to TRBD1. This CDR3 has 15 residues. V was clipped by 0 bases and J by 6 bases; unmatched bases: 6. Germline V lookup: CDR1 SGDLS, CDR2 YYNGEE.

The chain employs TRBV24-1 and TRBJ2-3; TRBD1 matches at 7 bases. The germline V gene encodes CDR1 KGHDR and CDR2 SFDVKD. CDR3 length equals 13 residues. V gave up 3 bases and J gave up 6 bases; unmatched junction bases: 2. The CDR3, as DNA: TGTGCCACCAGTGATGGACAGGAGGATACGCAGTATTTT. Its protein product is CATSDGQEDTQYF.

CDR3 region: CSVRDSNNSPLHF. Here the CDR3 DNA reads TGCAGCGTACGGGACAGTAATAATTCACCCCTCCACTTT. The chain couples TRBV29-1 to TRBJ1-6, with 7 bases fitting TRBD1. V shed 6 bases, J shed 5 bases, and the junction held 4 bases outside the gene matches. The CDR3 consists of 13 residues. Per germline, CDR1 SQVTM and CDR2 ANQGSEA. The whole variable domain, filled in from reference TRBV29-1 and TRBJ1-6, reads SAVISQKPSRDICQRGTSLTIQCQVDSQVTMMFWYRQQPGQSLTLIATANQGSEATYESGFVIDKFPISRPNLTFSTLTVSNMSPEDSSIYLCSVRDSNNSPLHFGNGTRLTVT.

The table lists this clone with a count of one. The V call is TRBV11-2, the J call TRBJ2-4; 7 bases align to TRBD1. With 5 bases clipped from V and 8 bases from J, the junction kept 9 bases outside the gene matches. This CDR3 region has 14 residues. CDR1 SGHAT and CDR2 FQNNGV come from the germline V gene. The CDR3 protein is CASSPVDRIDIQYF. The CDR3 DNA reads TGTGCCAGCAGCCCAGTGGACAGGATTGACATTCAGTACTTC. The full variable domain, in which reference TRBV11-2 and TRBJ2-4 provide the parts outside the CDR3, is EAGVAQSPRYKIIEKRQSVAFWCNPISGHATLYWYQQILGQGPKLLIQFQNNGVVDDSQLPKDRFSAERLKGVDSTLKIQPAKLEDSAVYLCASSPVDRIDIQYFGAGTRLSVL.

The chain joins TRBV28 to TRBJ2-5, with D possibly matching TRBD1 (5 bases). V was shortened by 3 bases and J by 4 bases, with 9 bases between the two germline ends. CDR3 length: 13 amino acids. Germline values: CDR1 MDHEN, CDR2 SYDVKM. For the CDR3, the DNA is TGTGCCAGCAGTTTCTCCCAGGGAGAGACCCAGTACTTC. It yields the protein CASSFSQGETQYF.

In DNA form, the CDR3 reads TGTGCCAGCAGCCCTAGCGGGGGGAGGTTTAGTGAGACCCAGTACTTC. Its translation: CASSPSGGRFSETQYF. The rearrangement uses TRBV6-6 and TRBJ2-5; TRBD2 matches 11 bases. The J segment lost 5 bases and the V segment lost 6 bases, leaving 11 bases of the junction unmatched. This CDR3 comprises 16 residues. The germline gives CDR1 MNHNY, CDR2 SVGAGI (reference sequence).

The chain couples TRBV21-1 to TRBJ1-2; TRBD1, the D gene given by the table, was not confirmed from the DNA. TRBV21-1 is a listed pseudogene. This CDR3 region has 14 residues. The CDR3 DNA follows: TGTGCCAGCACCAACACGGGACAGGGGGCCGGCTACACCTTC. It codes for CASTNTGQGAGYTF.

The chain combines TRBV30 with TRBJ1-2; tentatively, D is TRBD1 (5 bases). The V gene's germline CDR1 is GTSNPN and CDR2 SVGIG (reference sequence). V dropped 4 bases and J dropped 4 bases, with 16 bases sitting between them. The CDR3 covers 14 residues. The chain's CDR3 is CAWTPGGTLYGYTF. In DNA form, the CDR3 reads TGTGCCTGGACACCGGGGGGGACCCTCTATGGCTACACCTTC.

The chain uses TRBV5-6 and TRBJ2-2, with D unclear. Germline assignment: CDR1 SGHDT and CDR2 YYEEEE. CDR3 length: 12 residues. The V end lost 5 bases, the J end lost 5 bases, and 7 bases lay between the germline ends. CDR3 coding DNA: TGTGCCAGCAGTATCCGGACCGGGGAGCTGTTTTTT. The encoded protein is CASSIRTGELFF.

The J gene is TRBJ1-2, the V gene TRBV12-3 or TRBV12-4; TRBD1 matches at 7 bases. The CDR3 is 12 residues long. V lost 7 bases and J lost 8; bases outside the gene matches: 7. The CDR3 coding sequence is TGTGCCAGCACCAGGGACAGCCGAGGCTACACCTTC. Translation gives CASTRDSRGYTF.

The V and J genes are TRBV7-9 and TRBJ1-1; D may be TRBD1 (5 bases). The ends were cut back, 5 bases at V and 0 bases at J, with 13 bases in the middle. Germline CDR1 and CDR2: SEHNR and FQNEAQ (reference sequence). The length of the CDR3 is 15 residues. CDR3 DNA: TGTGCCAGCAGCGAAGGATGGGGGGTGAACACTGAAGCTTTCTTT. Translating gives CASSEGWGVNTEAFF.

The genes are TRBV3-1 (or the pseudogene TRBV3-2) and TRBJ1-2; tentative D call: TRBD1 (5 bases). Germline V gene lookup returns CDR1 LGHDT and CDR2 YNNKEL (reference sequence). This CDR3 region has 16 residues. Trimming pared 6 bases from V and 8 bases from J, leaving 25 bases between. CDR3 sequence reads: CASRPHGADSLGGYTF. Here the CDR3 DNA reads TGTGCCAGCAGACCCCATGGGGCCGATTCGCTGGGGGGCTACACCTTC.

This clone has just one count. This CDR3 is CATAPGLSSYNSPLHF. CDR3 sequence (DNA): TGCGCCACGGCCCCAGGCTTAAGCTCCTATAATTCACCCCTCCACTTT. The chain uses TRBV10-2 and TRBJ1-6; D is ambiguous. The CDR3 is 16 amino acids. V lost 10 bases to trimming and J lost 0 bases, with 16 bases between them. Germline V gene lookup returns CDR1 WSHSY and CDR2 SAAADI.

The chain recombines TRBV5-4 with TRBJ1-5, with D tentatively TRBD1 (6 bases). V was cut by 0 bases and J by 2 bases, with 12 bases left in between. Germline V gene lookup returns CDR1 SGHNT and CDR2 YYREEE (reference sequence). This CDR3 contains 16 residues. The CDR3 here is CASSLGPPGGNQPQHF. CDR3 sequence (DNA): TGTGCCAGCAGCTTGGGCCCCCCAGGGGGCAATCAGCCCCAGCATTTT.

This clone was recorded a few times. CDR3 nucleotide sequence: TGTGCCAGCAGTTACTTCAGGGGAAATGAGCAGTTCTTC. It translates to CASSYFRGNEQFF. This chain uses TRBV6-5 with TRBJ2-1; D is possibly TRBD1 (6 bases). Trimming shortened V by 1 base and J by 7 bases, and 8 bases separated the two germline ends. The CDR3 has 13 amino acids. CDR1 is MNHEY, CDR2 SVGAGI, per germline.

The rearrangement uses TRBV9 and TRBJ1-6, with D possibly matching TRBD1 (5 bases). Germline CDR1 is SGDLS and CDR2 is YYNGEE. The CDR3 contains 15 residues. Trimming took 4 bases from V and 8 from J, leaving 16 bases between them. This chain's CDR3 is CASSFGGEADSPLHF. DNA of the CDR3: TGTGCCAGCAGCTTCGGGGGGGAAGCTGATTCACCCCTCCACTTT.

The V call is TRBV19, the J call TRBJ1-1; D is uncertain. The CDR3 extends over 15 amino acids. Trimming pared 4 bases from V and 3 bases from J, leaving 15 bases between. Per germline, CDR1 LNHDA and CDR2 SQIVND (reference sequence). CDR3: CASSKTRSGYTEAFF. As DNA, the CDR3 is TGTGCCAGTAGTAAAACGAGGAGTGGGTACACTGAAGCTTTCTTT.

This chain joins TRBV3-1 (or the pseudogene TRBV3-2) and TRBJ2-3, with TRBD2 identical over 12 bases. Per the germline V gene, CDR1 is LGHDT and CDR2 is YNNKEL (reference sequence). There are 17 residues in the CDR3. Trimming removed 4 bases from V and 2 bases from J; junction bases left unmatched: 7. The CDR3 is CASSLRLAGAHTDTQYF. As DNA, the CDR3 is TGTGCCAGCAGCCTCCGACTAGCGGGGGCCCACACAGATACGCAGTATTTT.

The chain couples TRBV6-6 to TRBJ2-7; 7 bases line up with TRBD1. Germline V lookup: CDR1 MNHNY, CDR2 SVGAGI (reference sequence). V shed 5 bases and J 3 bases; nucleotides not matched to a gene: 10. This CDR3 has 15 residues. CDR3 nucleotides: TGTGCCAGCAGTCCCTACAGGGGAGAAGGCTACGAGCAGTACTTC. This translates into CASSPYRGEGYEQYF.

This chain joins TRBV5-1 and TRBJ2-5, with TRBD1 matching over 7 bases. Trimming took 3 bases from V and 2 from J; bases not matched to a gene: 4. This CDR3 is 14 amino acids long. CDR1 is SGHRS and CDR2 is YFSETQ in the germline V gene. The CDR3 DNA reads as TGCGCCAGCAGCTCCCGGGGACAGCAAGAGACCCAGTACTTC. Translated: CASSSRGQQETQYF.

The chain carries TRBV3-1 (or the pseudogene TRBV3-2) and TRBJ1-6; 8 nucleotides match TRBD1. There are 15 residues in the CDR3. Trimming cost V 1 base and J 7 bases; bases outside gene matches: 3. Germline lookup yields CDR1 LGHDT and CDR2 YNNKEL (reference sequence). CDR3 region: CASSQGRQGNSPLHF. The CDR3 DNA reads TGTGCCAGCAGCCAAGGTAGACAGGGGAATTCACCCCTCCACTTT.

This chain links TRBV7-2 with TRBJ1-2, with unresolved D. This CDR3 spans 16 amino acids. The germline gives CDR1 SGHTA, CDR2 FQGNSA. The V gene lost 1 base and the J gene lost 8 bases, with 20 bases spanning the gap. The CDR3 spells CASSLDLDPGLYGYTF. The CDR3 DNA is TGTGCCAGCAGCTTAGATCTCGATCCAGGTCTCTACGGCTACACCTTC.

Comments on this clone: At the DNA level, this CDR3 is encoded by other sequences in the same sample as well. The V gene is TRBV7-2, the J gene TRBJ2-2, with 8 nucleotides matching TRBD2. Germline V gene lookup returns CDR1 SGHTA and CDR2 FQGNSA. The V segment lost 5 bases and the J segment 5 bases; nucleotides outside the gene matches: 16. The CDR3 runs to 18 residues. The CDR3 DNA is TGTGCCAGCAGCGCAAAGGTTGGCGGGACTAGAAGTACCGGGGAGCTGTTTTTT. It yields the protein CASSAKVGGTRSTGELFF. Full variable domain (remainder filled in from reference TRBV7-2 and TRBJ2-2): GAGVSQSPSNKVTEKGKDVELRCDPISGHTALYWYRQSLGQGLEFLIYFQGNSAPDKSGLPSDRFSAERTGGSVSTLTIQRTQQEDSAVYLCASSAKVGGTRSTGELFFGEGSRLTVL.

The chain couples TRBV18 to TRBJ1-1; D remains unclear. Germline V CDR1 and CDR2: KGHSH, LQKENI. The length of the CDR3 is 13 residues. V gave up 2 bases and J gave up 6 bases, with 10 bases separating them. CDR3 nucleotides: TGTGCCAGCTCACCATCAACGGTTGCTGAAGCTTTCTTT. Amino acids: CASSPSTVAEAFF.

The J gene is TRBJ2-3, the V gene TRBV6-1; D might be TRBD2 (6 bases). The CDR3 covers 16 residues. V lost 0 bases and J 4 bases, leaving 14 bases between the germline ends. Germline loops: CDR1 MNHNS, CDR2 SASEGT. CDR3 DNA sequence: TGTGCCAGCAGTGAAGCGGAGGCGGGGTCGTCAGATACGCAGTATTTT. This gives the protein CASSEAEAGSSDTQYF.